The 31 T cell receptor beta chains in this list originate from one sample, sequenced in a study of shared clonotypes between healthy human individuals. This table comes from immunoSEQ multiplex PCR, and its TCRdb copy is limited to in-frame clones, with some not included. The sample holds about 2 million clones, about 94% seen once. The naive CD8 fraction comprised CD45RO-negative cells positively selected for CCR7 and excluded terminally differentiated effector memory CD45RA+ cells. Sequencing was performed on naive CD8+ T cells sorted from blood. Receptors originate from a young man in good health.

This chain joins TRBV21-1 and TRBJ2-7; no DNA check was done on the table's D call, TRBD2. TRBV21-1 counts as a pseudogene. The CDR3 extends over 18 amino acids. CDR3 DNA: TGTGCCAGCAGCAAAGGGACTAGCGGGAGGCCTACAACCTACGAGCAGTACTTC. The encoded protein is CASSKGTSGRPTTYEQYF.

As to this clone: The junction shows a germline mismatch at one end, possibly a read error. The J gene is TRBJ2-7, the V gene TRBV13; 15 positions match TRBD2. This CDR3 is 15 amino acids long. CDR1 PRHDT and CDR2 FYEKMQ come from the germline V gene (reference sequence). The CDR3 nucleotides are TGTGCCAGCAGCCAAACCGGGACTAGCGGGAGGAACATCCACTTC. It translates to CASSQTGTSGRNIHF.

This chain joins TRBV4-3 and TRBJ2-1; 7 bases line up with TRBD1. Germline values: CDR1 LGHNA, CDR2 YSLEER. The junction had 9 bases not matched to a gene; V was cut back by 0 bases and J by 4 bases. This CDR3 has 17 amino acids. The CDR3 loop reads CASSQEVLGGEYNEQFF. In nucleotides, the CDR3 is TGCGCCAGCAGCCAAGAGGTTCTAGGGGGCGAGTACAATGAGCAGTTCTTC.

The chain links TRBV11-2 to TRBJ1-2; D is uncertain. Germline lookup yields CDR1 SGHAT and CDR2 FQNNGV. This CDR3 has 14 amino acids. V was pared by 5 bases and J by 3 bases, with 13 bases between. CDR3 sequence reads: CASSHRVSYYGYTF. The CDR3 nucleotides read TGTGCCAGCAGCCATCGTGTATCTTACTATGGCTACACCTTC.

This clone has a handful of counts. The chain couples TRBV5-1 to TRBJ2-7; perhaps D is TRBD1 or TRBD2 (6 bases each). The CDR3 loop spans 15 amino acids. The germline gives CDR1 SGHRS, CDR2 YFSETQ. V lost 0 bases and J lost 5, with 15 bases in between. Here the CDR3 reads CASSLAGAIQHEQYF. CDR3 DNA: TGCGCCAGCAGCTTGGCGGGGGCCATCCAGCACGAGCAGTACTTC.

This chain joins TRBV27 and TRBJ2-7, with D possibly matching TRBD1 (6 bases). The V and J ends lost 5 bases and 1 base respectively, with 21 bases between them. The CDR3 is made up of 17 amino acids. Germline V gene lookup returns CDR1 MNHEY and CDR2 SMNVEV (reference sequence). The CDR3 protein is CASSPSIGDTFSYEQYF. In DNA form, the CDR3 reads TGTGCCAGCAGTCCATCAATCGGGGACACTTTTTCCTACGAGCAGTACTTC.

The gene calls are TRBV7-9 and TRBJ2-2; TRBD1 matches at 8 bases. The CDR3 consists of 16 residues. V shed 10 bases, J shed 1 base, and the junction held 11 bases outside the gene matches. Germline V gene sequence: CDR1 SEHNR, CDR2 FQNEAQ (reference sequence). CDR3 sequence: CATPIPGQVNTGELFF. In DNA, the CDR3 is TGTGCCACCCCAATTCCGGGACAGGTGAACACCGGGGAGCTGTTTTTT.

The chain links TRBV27 to TRBJ1-2, with D perhaps TRBD1 (6 bases). The V end was cut by 5 bases, the J end by 1 base, with 14 bases between. The germline V gene encodes CDR1 MNHEY and CDR2 SMNVEV (reference sequence). The CDR3 has 15 residues. CDR3 DNA sequence: TGTGCCAGCAGTCCTACCCCACAGGGTAACTATGGCTACACCTTC. Protein product: CASSPTPQGNYGYTF.

The chain joins TRBV7-8 to TRBJ1-4, with D hard to call. There are 14 residues in the CDR3. Germline V gene sequence: CDR1 SGHVS, CDR2 FQNEAQ. The V end was cut by 3 bases, the J end by 4 bases, with 9 bases between. The CDR3 spells CASSFPGLNEKLFF. CDR3 in DNA: TGTGCCAGCAGCTTCCCCGGCCTTAATGAAAAACTGTTTTTT.

The V call is TRBV9, the J call TRBJ2-5; possibly TRBD2 for D (6 bases). Trimming pared 2 bases from V and 5 bases from J, leaving 16 bases between. Germline loops: CDR1 SGDLS, CDR2 YYNGEE. The CDR3 covers 15 residues. CDR3 nucleotides: TGTGCCAGCAGCGTCCTGGAGGGTATCTCTGAGACCCAGTACTTC. The encoded protein is CASSVLEGISETQYF.

Comment on this clone: This CDR3 is also generated by other DNA sequences in the sample. The genes are TRBV5-1 and TRBJ2-7; the D is unclear. Trimming stripped 2 bases from V and 0 bases from J, with 6 bases between. The CDR3 spans 13 residues. Germline V lookup: CDR1 SGHRS, CDR2 YFSETQ. The DNA for the CDR3 is TGCGCCAGCAGCTTACAGAGCTCCTACGAGCAGTACTTC. It specifies CASSLQSSYEQYF.

This clone is a singleton in its sample. V is TRBV6-5 and J is TRBJ2-7, with no clear D. Germline CDR1 and CDR2: MNHEY and SVGAGI. The V end was cut by 6 bases, the J end by 0 bases, with 9 bases between. This CDR3 spans 13 amino acids. CDR3 sequence: CASSFESSYEQYF. The CDR3 bases are TGTGCCAGCAGCTTTGAAAGCTCCTACGAGCAGTACTTC.

The chain has TRBV7-9 and TRBJ2-1, with TRBD2 identical over 13 bases. CDR1 is SEHNR, CDR2 FQNEAQ, per germline (reference sequence). The junction had 7 bases not matched to a gene; V was cut back by 1 base and J by 4 bases. This CDR3 region has 18 residues. The CDR3 spells CASSLGLAGGVKYNEQFF. The CDR3, as DNA: TGTGCCAGCAGCTTAGGACTAGCGGGGGGAGTTAAGTACAATGAGCAGTTCTTC.

The genes are TRBV28 and TRBJ2-7; weak D call: TRBD2 (5 bases). Trimming took 5 bases from V and 5 from J, leaving 13 bases between them. The CDR3 consists of 13 residues. The germline V gene encodes CDR1 MDHEN and CDR2 SYDVKM. CDR3 sequence (DNA): TGTGCCAGCAGTCCCCGGGGAGTAAACGAGCAGTACTTC. Residues: CASSPRGVNEQYF.

This clone showed up just once. A junction end diverges from the germline sequence, so it may reflect a read error. The gene calls are TRBV7-7 and TRBJ2-2; 7 positions match TRBD2. The length of the CDR3 is 15 residues. Germline lookup yields CDR1 SSHAT and CDR2 FNYEAQ (reference sequence). The CDR3 region has the DNA TGTGCTAGCAGCGACCTCATCGGGGGGACCGGGGAGCTGTTTTTT. This translates into CASSDLIGGTGELFF.

The chain is built from TRBV7-9 and TRBJ1-2; a possible D gene is TRBD1 (5 bases). This CDR3 has 17 residues. The germline CDR1 and CDR2 sequences are SEHNR and FQNEAQ (reference sequence). The V and J ends lost 6 bases and 0 bases respectively, with 20 bases between them. In DNA form, the CDR3 reads TGTGCCAGCAGTCCTTCCCGCGGGACCCCCACTAACTATGGCTACACCTTC. It yields the protein CASSPSRGTPTNYGYTF. Variable domain in full (rest from reference TRBV7-9 and TRBJ1-2): DTGVSQNPRHKITKRGQNVTFRCDPISEHNRLYWYRQTLGQGPEFLTYFQNEAQLEKSRLLSDRFSAERPKGSFSTLEIQRTEQGDSAMYLCASSPSRGTPTNYGYTFGSGTRLTVV.

This clone was found once. The chain combines TRBV27 with TRBJ2-5; D ambiguous. Germline CDR1 MNHEY, CDR2 SMNVEV (reference sequence). Between the trimmed V and J ends, which lost 7 bases and 0 bases, there was a span of 6 bases. The CDR3 runs to 12 residues. Here the CDR3 reads CASITNQETQYF. In DNA, the CDR3 is TGTGCCAGCATCACTAACCAAGAGACCCAGTACTTC.

The V call is TRBV4-3, the J call TRBJ1-4; 7 bases are a match to TRBD1. This CDR3 is 17 amino acids long. In germline, CDR1 is LGHNA, CDR2 YSLEER. V dropped 4 bases and J dropped 4; count of bases not matched to a gene: 12. CDR3 nucleotide sequence: TGCGCCAGCAGCCCCATTTTGGAGGGGGCGGATAATGAAAAACTGTTTTTT. Encoded protein: CASSPILEGADNEKLFF.

This clone showed up just once. The rearrangement uses TRBV19 and TRBJ2-7; 9 bases match TRBD2. The CDR3 consists of 15 residues. The ends lost 4 bases at V and 6 bases at J; junction bases unmatched: 10. Looked up from germline, CDR1 is LNHDA and CDR2 is SQIVND (reference sequence). This chain's CDR3 is CASSTRTSDLTEQYF. The CDR3 DNA sequence: TGTGCCAGTAGTACGCGGACTAGCGACCTCACCGAGCAGTACTTC. Full variable domain (rest looked up from reference TRBV19 and TRBJ2-7): DGGITQSPKYLFRKEGQNVTLSCEQNLNHDAMYWYRQDPGQGLRLIYYSQIVNDFQKGDIAEGYSVSREKKESFPLTVTSAQKNPTAFYLCASSTRTSDLTEQYFGPGTRLTVT.

The rearrangement uses TRBV6-5 and TRBJ1-2; perhaps TRBD1 as D (5 bases). Germline loops: CDR1 MNHEY, CDR2 SVGAGI. V lost 4 bases to trimming and J lost 1 base, with 10 bases between them. This CDR3 has 14 amino acids. The CDR3 spells CASSFRGDNYGYTF. Written as DNA, the CDR3 is TGTGCCAGCAGTTTCCGAGGGGATAACTATGGCTACACCTTC.

The J gene is TRBJ1-2, the V gene TRBV18, with D unresolved. The CDR3 spans 15 residues. The V gene lost 0 bases and the J gene lost 3 bases, with 11 bases spanning the gap. Looked up from germline, CDR1 is KGHSH and CDR2 is LQKENI. CDR3 protein: CASSPPEARDYGYTF. CDR3 coding DNA: TGTGCCAGCTCACCACCGGAAGCGAGAGACTATGGCTACACCTTC.

The CDR3, as DNA: TGTGCCAGCAGTTTGGAAGGAATAGAGACCCAGTACTTC. Protein sequence: CASSLEGIETQYF. The chain carries TRBV28 and TRBJ2-5; D ambiguous. Germline V gene sequence: CDR1 MDHEN, CDR2 SYDVKM. Trimming removed 3 bases from V and 4 bases from J, with 9 bases in between. The length of the CDR3 is 13 residues.

The chain links TRBV9 to TRBJ2-7, with 7 bases identical to TRBD1. The ends lost 1 base at V and 0 bases at J; junction bases unmatched: 10. CDR1 is SGDLS, CDR2 YYNGEE, per germline. This CDR3 is built from 17 residues. CDR3 bases: TGTGCCAGCAGCGTACGCCCCGGGACAGCTAACTCCTACGAGCAGTACTTC. Protein: CASSVRPGTANSYEQYF.

The chain joins TRBV6-6 to TRBJ2-5; TRBD2 matches 9 bases. V shed 2 bases and J 4 bases; nucleotides not matched to a gene: 2. The CDR3 is 14 amino acids. The germline V gene encodes CDR1 MNHNY and CDR2 SVGAGI (reference sequence). CDR3 loop: CASSYAGGRETQYF. The DNA for the CDR3 is TGTGCCAGCAGTTACGCGGGGGGGCGAGAGACCCAGTACTTC.

This rearrangement joins TRBV11-1 to TRBJ1-2; D is undetermined. V dropped 5 bases and J dropped 0 bases, with 10 bases sitting between them. CDR1 and CDR2 from the germline V gene are SGHAT and FQDESV (reference sequence). This CDR3 spans 14 amino acids. The CDR3 DNA reads TGTGCCAGCAGCCCTCTCAGTACTAACTATGGCTACACCTTC. Its protein is CASSPLSTNYGYTF.

The chain recombines TRBV19 with TRBJ1-1; the D is unclear. Trimming left V 1 base short and J 1 base short, with 10 bases between. The CDR3 is 15 residues long. CDR1 and CDR2 (germline): LNHDA, SQIVND (reference sequence). CDR3 amino acids: CASSIGTRENTEAFF. CDR3 nucleotides: TGTGCCAGTAGTATAGGAACACGGGAGAACACTGAAGCTTTCTTT.

The V call is TRBV10-3, the J call TRBJ1-3; tentative D call: TRBD1 (6 bases). CDR1 is ENHRY, CDR2 SYGVKD, per germline. The CDR3 is 13 amino acids. V shed 5 bases and J shed 4 bases, with 9 bases lying between them. The CDR3: CAISPGDGNTIYF. The CDR3 region has the DNA TGTGCCATCAGTCCAGGGGACGGAAACACCATATATTTT.

The gene calls are TRBV28 and TRBJ2-3, with unresolved D. From germline, CDR1 is MDHEN and CDR2 SYDVKM. V was cut by 5 bases and J by 1 base, with 16 bases left in between. The CDR3 is 16 amino acids. CDR3 loop: CASSLYSAVRTDTQYF. The CDR3 bases are TGTGCCAGCAGTCTCTACTCCGCGGTCCGCACAGATACGCAGTATTTT.

The chain employs TRBV7-9 and TRBJ2-3; D is perhaps TRBD2 (5 bases). Germline V gives CDR1 SEHNR, CDR2 FQNEAQ (reference sequence). This CDR3 is 12 amino acids long. V dropped 1 base and J dropped 10 bases, with 9 bases sitting between them. CDR3 loop: CASSLGSDAQYF. CDR3 bases: TGTGCCAGCAGCTTAGGTAGCGATGCGCAGTATTTT.

The V gene is TRBV5-1, the J gene TRBJ1-1; D gene uncertain. Trimming took 5 bases from V and 6 from J, leaving 8 bases between them. Germline V gene sequence: CDR1 SGHRS, CDR2 YFSETQ. The CDR3 length is 11 residues. CDR3 coding DNA: TGCGCCAGCAGTTCGATCTCTGAAGCTTTCTTT. Translated, it gives CASSSISEAFF.

The J gene is TRBJ1-1, the V gene TRBV27; 7 bases align to TRBD1. The junction had 5 bases not matched to a gene; V was cut back by 2 bases and J by 5 bases. Germline V gene lookup returns CDR1 MNHEY and CDR2 SMNVEV (reference sequence). The CDR3 runs 14 residues. DNA for the CDR3: TGTGCCAGCAGTTTAATAGGGGGCGCAACTGAAGCTTTCTTT. It translates to CASSLIGGATEAFF.